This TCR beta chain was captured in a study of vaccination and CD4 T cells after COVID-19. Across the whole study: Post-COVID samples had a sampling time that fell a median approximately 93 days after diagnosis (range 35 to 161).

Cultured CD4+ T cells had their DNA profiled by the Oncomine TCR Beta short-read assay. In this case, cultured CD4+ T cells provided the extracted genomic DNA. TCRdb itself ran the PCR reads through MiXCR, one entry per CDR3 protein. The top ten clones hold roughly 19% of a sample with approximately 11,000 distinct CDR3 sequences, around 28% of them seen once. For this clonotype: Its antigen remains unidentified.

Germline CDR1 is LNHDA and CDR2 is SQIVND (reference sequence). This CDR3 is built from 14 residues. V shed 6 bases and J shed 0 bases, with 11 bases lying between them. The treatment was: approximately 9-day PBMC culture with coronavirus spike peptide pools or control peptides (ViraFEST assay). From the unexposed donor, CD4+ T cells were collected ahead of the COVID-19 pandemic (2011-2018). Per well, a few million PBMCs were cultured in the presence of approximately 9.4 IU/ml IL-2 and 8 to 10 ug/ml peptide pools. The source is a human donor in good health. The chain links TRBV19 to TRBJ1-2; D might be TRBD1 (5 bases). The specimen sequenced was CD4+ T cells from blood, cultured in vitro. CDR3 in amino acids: CASRYTGANYGYTF. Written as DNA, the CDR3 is TGTGCCAGTAGGTATACAGGAGCTAACTATGGCTACACCTTC.